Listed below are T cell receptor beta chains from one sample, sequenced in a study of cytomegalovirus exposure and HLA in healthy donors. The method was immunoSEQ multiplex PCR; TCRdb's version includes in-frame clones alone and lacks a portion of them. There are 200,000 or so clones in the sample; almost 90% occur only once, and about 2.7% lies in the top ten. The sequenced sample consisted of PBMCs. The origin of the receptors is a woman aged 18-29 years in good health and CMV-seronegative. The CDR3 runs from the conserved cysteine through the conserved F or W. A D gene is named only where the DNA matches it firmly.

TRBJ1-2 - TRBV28 CASSFGERRYGYTF
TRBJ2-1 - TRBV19 CASSPDSTPLNEQFF
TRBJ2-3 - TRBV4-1 CASSQGDGTRNF
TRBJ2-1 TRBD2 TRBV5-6 CASSLATSGSRGRFF
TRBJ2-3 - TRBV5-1 CASSLGGADSTDTQYF
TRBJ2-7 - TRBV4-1 CASSQVLSSYEQYF
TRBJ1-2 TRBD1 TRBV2 CASRMTGTVYGYTF
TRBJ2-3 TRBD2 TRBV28 CASSLASGGRTDTQYF
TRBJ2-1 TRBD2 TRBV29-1 CSGSSGRANEQFF
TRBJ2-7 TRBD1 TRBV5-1 CASSLQPGQVYEQYF
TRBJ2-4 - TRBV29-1 CSAFGQPSNIQYF
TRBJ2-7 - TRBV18 CASSPGAGSLSEQYF
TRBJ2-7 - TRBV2 CASSEGAGRYEQYF
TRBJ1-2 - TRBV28 CASSLQGRSYTF
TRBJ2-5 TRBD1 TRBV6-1 CASSEWGQAYETQYF
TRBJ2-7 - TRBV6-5 CASGRASESDEQYF
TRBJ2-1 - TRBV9 CASSVATAPYNEQFF
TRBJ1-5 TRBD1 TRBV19 CASSVSGTGGNQPQHF
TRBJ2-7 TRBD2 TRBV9 CASSAGAGGGYEQYF
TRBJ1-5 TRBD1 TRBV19 CASRYRDRDSNQPQHF
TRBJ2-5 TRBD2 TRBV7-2 CASSLQAAGTSGRGAQYF
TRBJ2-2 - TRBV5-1 CASSFPSPGTGELFF
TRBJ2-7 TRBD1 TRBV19 CASKSDRGGYEQYF
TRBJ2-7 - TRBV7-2 CASSLGPPREQYF
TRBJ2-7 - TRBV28 CASSFFAGSYEQYF
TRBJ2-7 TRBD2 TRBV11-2 CASSLNGRASYEQYF
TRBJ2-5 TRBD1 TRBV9 CASSPGQGPQETQYF